The rows below give T cell receptor beta chains drawn from one sample of a study of beta chain features in type 1 diabetes. Generated by immunoSEQ multiplex PCR, the TCRdb table keeps only in-frame clones and is missing some. This table holds 600,000 to 750,000 clones, 9.5% to 15% found once. Sample: naive CD4+ T cells from blood. The receptors here all came from a man in his thirties or forties with type 1 diabetes. Both conserved end residues are part of each CDR3. The D gene is left open where the match is weak. The size of a clone is reported for some rows only, either as once, few or many, or as a class for expanded clones.

V	J	D	size	CDR3	DNA
TRBV7-9	TRBJ1-6	.	.	CASSSDPELSLHF	TGTGCCAGCAGCTCGGACCCAGAGTTGTCCCTCCACTTT
TRBV29-1	TRBJ2-4	.	few	CSVEEGGRAKNIQYF	TGCAGCGTTGAAGAGGGGGGCAGGGCCAAAAACATTCAGTACTTC
TRBV5-1	TRBJ2-5	TRBD2	.	CASSPRLAPQETQYF	TGCGCCAGCAGCCCCCGACTAGCACCCCAAGAGACCCAGTACTTC
TRBV4-2	TRBJ2-7	TRBD2	.	CASSQGISGGYEQYF	TGTGCCAGCAGCCAAGGGATAAGCGGGGGTTACGAGCAGTACTTC
TRBV7-8	TRBJ2-3	.	.	CASSFSGKLGTDTQYF	TGTGCCAGCAGCTTTTCAGGGAAACTGGGCACAGATACGCAGTATTTT
TRBV11-2	TRBJ2-2	.	few	CASSLQGRTGELFF	TGTGCCAGCAGCTTACAGGGGCGGACCGGGGAGCTGTTTTTT
TRBV7-2	TRBJ2-7	.	few	CASSLVVGRSYEQYF	TGTGCCAGCAGCTTAGTAGTAGGGAGGTCCTACGAGCAGTACTTC
TRBV7-2	TRBJ2-5	.	few	CASSLGTAGQETQYF	TGTGCCAGCAGCTTAGGCACAGCCGGACAAGAGACCCAGTACTTC
TRBV7-2	TRBJ2-6	.	few	CASSLDGSGANVLTF	TGTGCCAGCAGCTTGGACGGCTCTGGGGCCAACGTCCTGACTTTC
TRBV5-6	TRBJ1-6	.	few	CASSPTLDGASPLHF	TGTGCCAGCAGCCCCACCTTAGACGGTGCTTCACCCCTCCACTTT
TRBV4-3	TRBJ1-1	.	few	CASSQAPRGPEAFF	TGCGCCAGCAGCCAAGCGCCTCGCGGGCCTGAAGCTTTCTTT
TRBV7-8	TRBJ2-3	.	few	CASSGVSADTQYF	TGTGCCAGCAGTGGGGTTAGCGCAGATACGCAGTATTTT
TRBV14	TRBJ2-2	TRBD1	few	CASSLQGAGELFF	TGTGCCAGCAGCTTGCAGGGGGCCGGGGAGCTGTTTTTT
TRBV5-6	TRBJ1-5	.	few	CASSLGGAGNQPQHF	TGTGCCAGCAGCTTGGGGGGCGCGGGCAATCAGCCCCAGCATTTT
TRBV6-5	TRBJ2-4	.	few	CASSYDGRPKNIQYF	TGTGCCAGCAGTTACGACGGTCGGCCCAAAAACATTCAGTACTTC
TRBV6-6	TRBJ2-7	TRBD1	.	CASTGTAYYEQYF	TGTGCCAGCACCGGGACAGCCTACTACGAGCAGTACTTC
TRBV18	TRBJ1-2	.	few	CASSPQSGPSKYGYTF	TGTGCCAGCTCACCACAAAGTGGACCGTCAAAATATGGCTACACCTTC
TRBV19	TRBJ2-1	.	few	CASSPAGGDYNEQFF	TGTGCCAGTAGTCCCGCGGGCGGGGACTACAATGAGCAGTTCTTC
TRBV28	TRBJ2-3	.	few	CASSSTGHTQYF	TGTGCCAGCAGTTCAACAGGGCATACGCAGTATTTT
TRBV11-2	TRBJ1-4	TRBD1	.	CASSGQGISEKLFF	TGTGCCAGCTCGGGACAGGGGATAAGTGAAAAACTGTTTTTT
TRBV4-1	TRBJ2-1	TRBD2	few	CASSQPTSGAYNEQFF	TGCGCCAGCAGCCAACCGACTAGCGGGGCTTACAATGAGCAGTTCTTC
TRBV5-8	TRBJ1-1	.	few	CATLLDTEAFF	TGTGCCACCTTGCTCGACACTGAAGCTTTCTTT